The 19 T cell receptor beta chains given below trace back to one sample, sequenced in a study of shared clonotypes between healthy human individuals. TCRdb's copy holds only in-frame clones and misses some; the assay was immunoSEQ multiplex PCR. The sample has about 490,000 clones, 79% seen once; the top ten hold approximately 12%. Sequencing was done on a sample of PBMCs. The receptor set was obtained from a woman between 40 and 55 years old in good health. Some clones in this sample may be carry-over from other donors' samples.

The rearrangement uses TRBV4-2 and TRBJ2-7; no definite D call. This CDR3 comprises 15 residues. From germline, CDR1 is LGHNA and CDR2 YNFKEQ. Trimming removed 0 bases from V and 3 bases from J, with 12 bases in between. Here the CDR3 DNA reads TGTGCCAGCAGCCAAGATGAGAGCGCAGTCTACGAGCAGTACTTC. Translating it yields CASSQDESAVYEQYF.

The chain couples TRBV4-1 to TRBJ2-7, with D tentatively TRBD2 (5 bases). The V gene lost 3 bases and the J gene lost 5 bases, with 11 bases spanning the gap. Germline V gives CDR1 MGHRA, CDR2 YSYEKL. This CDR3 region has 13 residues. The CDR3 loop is CASSQVRGHEQYF. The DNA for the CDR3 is TGCGCCAGCAGCCAGGTCCGCGGGCACGAGCAGTACTTC.

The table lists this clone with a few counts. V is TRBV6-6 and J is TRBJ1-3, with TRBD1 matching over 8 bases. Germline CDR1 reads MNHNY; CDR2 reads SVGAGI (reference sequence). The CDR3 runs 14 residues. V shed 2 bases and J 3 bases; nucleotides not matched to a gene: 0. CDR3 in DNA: TGTGCCAGCAGTTACGGACAGGGTGGAAACACCATATATTTT. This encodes CASSYGQGGNTIYF.

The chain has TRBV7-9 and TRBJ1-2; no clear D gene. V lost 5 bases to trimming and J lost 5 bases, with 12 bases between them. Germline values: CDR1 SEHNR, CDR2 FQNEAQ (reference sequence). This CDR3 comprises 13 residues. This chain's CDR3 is CASSQAQKYGYTF. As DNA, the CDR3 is TGTGCCAGCAGCCAGGCACAGAAATATGGCTACACCTTC.

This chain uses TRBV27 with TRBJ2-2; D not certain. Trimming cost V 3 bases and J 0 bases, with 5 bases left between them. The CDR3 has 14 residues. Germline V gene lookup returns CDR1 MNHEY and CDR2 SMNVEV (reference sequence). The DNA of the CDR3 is TGTGCCAGCAGTTTCTATTCGAACACCGGGGAGCTGTTTTTT. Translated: CASSFYSNTGELFF.

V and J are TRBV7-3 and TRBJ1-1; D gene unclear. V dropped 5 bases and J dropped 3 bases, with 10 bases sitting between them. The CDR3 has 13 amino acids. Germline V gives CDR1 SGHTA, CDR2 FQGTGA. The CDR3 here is CASSRMADTEAFF. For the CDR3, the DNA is TGTGCCAGCAGCCGCATGGCAGACACTGAAGCTTTCTTT. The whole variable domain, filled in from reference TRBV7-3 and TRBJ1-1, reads GAGVSQTPSNKVTEKGKYVELRCDPISGHTALYWYRQSLGQGPEFLIYFQGTGAADDSGLPNDRFFAVRPEGSVSTLKIQRTERGDSAVYLCASSRMADTEAFFGQGTRLTVV.

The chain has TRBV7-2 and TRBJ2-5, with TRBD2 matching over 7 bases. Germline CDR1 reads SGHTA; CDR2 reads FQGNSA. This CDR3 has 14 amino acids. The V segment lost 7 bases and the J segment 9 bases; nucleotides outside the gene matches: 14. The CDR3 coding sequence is TGTGCCAGCACTCCGGAGGTAGCGGCGGGGGCCCAGTACTTC. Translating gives CASTPEVAAGAQYF. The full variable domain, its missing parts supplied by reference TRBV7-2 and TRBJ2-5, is GAGVSQSPSNKVTEKGKDVELRCDPISGHTALYWYRQSLGQGLEFLIYFQGNSAPDKSGLPSDRFSAERTGGSVSTLTIQRTQQEDSAVYLCASTPEVAAGAQYFGPGTRLLVL.

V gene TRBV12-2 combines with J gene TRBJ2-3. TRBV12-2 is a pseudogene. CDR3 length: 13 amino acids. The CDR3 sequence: CASRPACVDTQYF. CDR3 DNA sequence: TGTGCAAGTCGCCCTGCCTGTGTAGATACGCAGTATTTT.

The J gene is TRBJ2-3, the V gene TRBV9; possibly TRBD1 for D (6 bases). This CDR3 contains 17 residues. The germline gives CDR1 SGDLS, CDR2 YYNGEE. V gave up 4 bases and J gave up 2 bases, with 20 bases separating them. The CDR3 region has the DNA TGTGCCAGCAGCCCCAGGGGTAAGCCCCCGTTCACAGATACGCAGTATTTT. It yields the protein CASSPRGKPPFTDTQYF.

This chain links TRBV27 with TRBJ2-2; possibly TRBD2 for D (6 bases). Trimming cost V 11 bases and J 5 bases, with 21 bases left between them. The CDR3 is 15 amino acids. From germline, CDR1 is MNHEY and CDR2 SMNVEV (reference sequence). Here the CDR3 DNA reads TGTGCCCTCAGGTGGGGGGTCCGGAAAACCGGGGAGCTGTTTTTT. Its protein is CALRWGVRKTGELFF.

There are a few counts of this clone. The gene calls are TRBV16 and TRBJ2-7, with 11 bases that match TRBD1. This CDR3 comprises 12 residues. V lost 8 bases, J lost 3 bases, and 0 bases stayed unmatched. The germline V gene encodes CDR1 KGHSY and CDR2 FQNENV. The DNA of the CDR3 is TGTGCCAGCGGGACAGGGGGCTACGAGCAGTACTTC. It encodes CASGTGGYEQYF.

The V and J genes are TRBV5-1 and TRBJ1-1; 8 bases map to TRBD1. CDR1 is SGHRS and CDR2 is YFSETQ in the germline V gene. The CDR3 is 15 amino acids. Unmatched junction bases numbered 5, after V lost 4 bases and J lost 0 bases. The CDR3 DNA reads TGCGCCAGCAGCACAGGGGGAGACATGAACACTGAAGCTTTCTTT. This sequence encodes CASSTGGDMNTEAFF.

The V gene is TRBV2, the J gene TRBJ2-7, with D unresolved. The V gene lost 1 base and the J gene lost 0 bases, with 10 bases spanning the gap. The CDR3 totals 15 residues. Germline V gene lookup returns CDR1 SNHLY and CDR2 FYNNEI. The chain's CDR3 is CASSEGLGYSYEQYF. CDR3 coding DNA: TGTGCCAGCAGTGAAGGGCTGGGCTACTCCTACGAGCAGTACTTC.

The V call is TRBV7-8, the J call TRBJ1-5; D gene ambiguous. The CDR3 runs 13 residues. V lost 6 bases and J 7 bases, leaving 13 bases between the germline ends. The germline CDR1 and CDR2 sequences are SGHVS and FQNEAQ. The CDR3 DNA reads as TGTGCCAGCAGTCCTAAGGGAGGCCAGCCCCAGCATTTT. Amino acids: CASSPKGGQPQHF. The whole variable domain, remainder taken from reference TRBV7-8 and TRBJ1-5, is GAGVSQSPRYKVAKRGQDVALRCDPISGHVSLFWYQQALGQGPEFLTYFQNEAQLDKSGLPSDRFFAERPEGSVSTLKIQRTQQEDSAVYLCASSPKGGQPQHFGDGTRLSIL.

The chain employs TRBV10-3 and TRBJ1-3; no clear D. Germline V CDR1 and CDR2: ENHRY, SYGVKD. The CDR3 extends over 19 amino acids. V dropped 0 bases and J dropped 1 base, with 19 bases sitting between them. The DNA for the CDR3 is TGTGCCATCAGTGAGTCCGAGGGAGGAGTCCTCATTTCTGGAAACACCATATATTTT. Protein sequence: CAISESEGGVLISGNTIYF.

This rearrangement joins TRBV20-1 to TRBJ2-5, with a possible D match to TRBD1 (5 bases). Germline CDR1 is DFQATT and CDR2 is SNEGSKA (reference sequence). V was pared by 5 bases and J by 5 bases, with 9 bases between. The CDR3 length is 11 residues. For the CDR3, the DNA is TGCAGTGCTGTCCCAGGGGAGACCCAGTACTTC. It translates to CSAVPGETQYF.

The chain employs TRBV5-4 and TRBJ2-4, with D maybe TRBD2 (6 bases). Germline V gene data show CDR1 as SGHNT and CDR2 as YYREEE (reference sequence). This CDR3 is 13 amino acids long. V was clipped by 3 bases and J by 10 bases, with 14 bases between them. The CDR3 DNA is TGTGCCAGCAGCTCGCAGGAGGGTGGGATTCAGTACTTC. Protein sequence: CASSSQEGGIQYF.

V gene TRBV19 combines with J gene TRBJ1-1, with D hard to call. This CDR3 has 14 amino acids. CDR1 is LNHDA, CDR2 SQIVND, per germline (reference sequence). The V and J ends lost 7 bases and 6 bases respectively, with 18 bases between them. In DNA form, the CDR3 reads TGTGCCAGTATGCTAAAGGGAGGGTTTGCTGAAGCTTTCTTT. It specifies CASMLKGGFAEAFF.

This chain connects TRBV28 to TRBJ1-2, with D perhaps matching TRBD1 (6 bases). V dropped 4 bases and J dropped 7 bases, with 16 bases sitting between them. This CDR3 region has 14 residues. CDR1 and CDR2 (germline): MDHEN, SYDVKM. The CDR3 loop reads CASSSPTGPGGYTF. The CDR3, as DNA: TGTGCCAGCAGTTCCCCGACAGGACCAGGTGGCTACACCTTC.